The 27 T cell receptor beta chains in this list originate from one sample, sequenced in a study of technical replicates of blood from several donors. Sequencing used immunoSEQ multiplex PCR; TCRdb keeps in-frame clones, though not all of them. The sample yields 65,000 to 80,000 clones, roughly 97% seen once. Sample: T cells isolated from PBMCs. The receptors were gathered from a human donor in good health.

This sequence joins TRBV19 and TRBJ2-3; no clear D gene. V dropped 6 bases and J dropped 5 bases, with 12 bases sitting between them. The CDR3 is 13 amino acids. Germline V gives CDR1 LNHDA, CDR2 SQIVND (reference sequence). The CDR3 DNA is TGTGCCAGTAGCCCCTTTCTGTTAGATACGCAGTATTTT. As protein: CASSPFLLDTQYF.

This chain links TRBV6-5 with TRBJ2-5; maybe TRBD2 (6 bases). Between the trimmed V and J ends, which lost 5 bases and 0 bases, there was a span of 7 bases. CDR1 is MNHEY, CDR2 SVGAGI, per germline. This CDR3 has 13 amino acids. CDR3 sequence (DNA): TGTGCCAGCAGTCGGGACTACCAAGAGACCCAGTACTTC. This gives the protein CASSRDYQETQYF.

V usage is TRBV6-5 and J usage is TRBJ2-5, with 12 nucleotides matching TRBD2. V trimming: 6 bases; J trimming: 2 bases; junction bases outside the gene matches: 4. Germline values: CDR1 MNHEY, CDR2 SVGAGI. The CDR3 covers 15 residues. The CDR3: CASRGLAGGQETQYF. The CDR3 DNA reads as TGTGCCAGCAGGGGCCTAGCGGGAGGGCAAGAGACCCAGTACTTC.

V usage is TRBV6-5 and J usage is TRBJ2-7; TRBD2 might be the D (7 bases). The CDR3 spans 13 residues. V was cut by 11 bases and J by 3 bases, with 17 bases left in between. Germline CDR1 MNHEY, CDR2 SVGAGI. This chain's CDR3 is CACRGAGLYEQYF. The CDR3 bases are TGTGCCTGCCGGGGGGCAGGCCTCTACGAGCAGTACTTC.

The chain couples TRBV6-5 to TRBJ2-3, with TRBD2 matching over 7 bases. The trim removed 2 bases at V and 5 bases at J, leaving 4 bases unmatched. CDR1 and CDR2 from the germline V gene are MNHEY and SVGAGI. The CDR3 is 14 amino acids. The CDR3 sequence: CASSYGRERDTQYF. CDR3 DNA sequence: TGTGCCAGCAGTTACGGGCGGGAGAGAGATACGCAGTATTTT.

The J gene is TRBJ2-1, the V gene TRBV5-5; weak D call: TRBD2 (6 bases). Trimming took off 3 bases at V and 12 bases at J, with 16 bases between the two ends. This CDR3 is 13 amino acids long. The germline gives CDR1 SGHKS, CDR2 YYEKEE (reference sequence). CDR3 DNA: TGTGCCAGCAGCTATGTTCTTTCGGAGGGGCAGTTCTTC. Its protein is CASSYVLSEGQFF.

J is TRBJ2-7 and V is TRBV5-6, with D maybe TRBD1 (5 bases). Germline V gene data show CDR1 as SGHDT and CDR2 as YYEEEE. There are 16 residues in the CDR3. V was pared by 3 bases and J by 1 base, with 17 bases between. The CDR3 sequence is CASSSTTPTVSYEQYF. CDR3 nucleotide sequence: TGTGCCAGCAGCTCCACAACCCCGACAGTGTCCTACGAGCAGTACTTC. Complete variable domain (other parts from reference TRBV5-6 and TRBJ2-7): DAGVTQSPTHLIKTRGQQVTLRCSPKSGHDTVSWYQQALGQGPQFIFQYYEEEERQRGNFPDRFSGHQFPNYSSELNVNALLLGDSALYLCASSSTTPTVSYEQYFGPGTRLTVT.

The chain couples TRBV7-8 to TRBJ1-1; the match to TRBD1 covers 9 bases. This CDR3 spans 16 amino acids. The V gene's germline CDR1 is SGHVS and CDR2 FQNEAQ. After removal of 6 bases from V and 3 bases from J, the junction contained 11 bases not matched to a gene. CDR3 nucleotides: TGTGCCAGCAGGTATACAGGGGGCGCGGTTTACACTGAAGCTTTCTTT. As protein: CASRYTGGAVYTEAFF.

This clone was found once. An end of the junction does not agree with germline; a read error may underlie this. V and J are TRBV7-2 and TRBJ2-7; 13 bases fit TRBD2. Germline CDR1 SGHTA, CDR2 FQGNSA. The length of the CDR3 is 14 residues. In DNA, the CDR3 is TGTGCCAGCAGCTCCAGACTAGCGGGGGGTCCCAGGAGCTTC. Amino acids: CASSSRLAGGPRSF.

The chain combines TRBV7-2 with TRBJ1-2; TRBD1 is a possible D gene (5 bases). Trimming took 4 bases from V and 3 from J, leaving 9 bases between them. This CDR3 has 13 amino acids. Germline-derived CDR1 and CDR2 are SGHTA and FQGNSA. This CDR3 is CASSSAGDYGYTF. DNA of the CDR3: TGTGCCAGCAGCTCGGCGGGGGACTATGGCTACACCTTC.

The chain carries TRBV4-1 and TRBJ2-7, with 8 bases fitting TRBD2. CDR1 and CDR2 from the germline V gene are MGHRA and YSYEKL. The CDR3 is 15 residues long. Trimming took 1 base from V and 3 from J; bases not matched to a gene: 5. CDR3 coding DNA: TGCGCCAGCAGCCAAGGATCCAGCGGGGGCTACGAGCAGTACTTC. Its protein product is CASSQGSSGGYEQYF.

The chain carries TRBV23-1 and TRBJ1-3; the match to TRBD1 covers 9 bases. TRBV23-1 is an open reading frame, and its role is uncertain. This CDR3 spans 14 amino acids. The V segment lost 7 bases and the J segment 2 bases; nucleotides outside the gene matches: 3. CDR3 bases: TGCGCCAGCAAGGACAGGGGAGCTGGAAACACCATATATTTT. The encoded protein is CASKDRGAGNTIYF.

The chain recombines TRBV5-1 with TRBJ1-2; TRBD1 agrees at 7 bases. The CDR3 length is 13 residues. With V trimmed by 0 bases and J by 6 bases, 2 bases remained unmatched. Per germline, CDR1 SGHRS and CDR2 YFSETQ. The CDR3 loop is CASSLAGTDGYTF. As DNA, the CDR3 is TGCGCCAGCAGCTTGGCCGGGACAGATGGCTACACCTTC.

V and J are TRBV29-1 and TRBJ1-1; unclear D gene. The CDR3 is 13 residues long. The V end lost 5 bases, the J end lost 4 bases, and 14 bases lay between the germline ends. From germline, CDR1 is SQVTM and CDR2 ANQGSEA. Here the CDR3 reads CSVPHDRGTEAFF. The CDR3 DNA reads as TGCAGCGTTCCTCATGATCGGGGCACTGAAGCTTTCTTT.

The V and J genes are TRBV7-9 and TRBJ2-1; D remains ambiguous. The CDR3 consists of 10 residues. Germline lookup yields CDR1 SEHNR and CDR2 FQNEAQ (reference sequence). The ends were cut back, 5 bases at V and 8 bases at J, with 4 bases in the middle. This CDR3 is CASSEDEQFF. The DNA of the CDR3 is TGTGCCAGCAGCGAGGATGAGCAGTTCTTC.

The gene calls are TRBV11-3 and TRBJ2-3; 7 nucleotides align to TRBD2. Germline values: CDR1 SGHNT, CDR2 YENEEA. This CDR3 region has 15 residues. The V and J ends lost 5 bases and 3 bases, in that order; junction bases with no gene match: 8. CDR3 coding DNA: TGTGCCAGCAGCGCGAGGACTAGTTTAACAGATACGCAGTATTTT. Protein product: CASSARTSLTDTQYF.

V and J are TRBV27 and TRBJ1-5, with D maybe TRBD1 (5 bases). From germline, CDR1 is MNHEY and CDR2 SMNVEV (reference sequence). The CDR3 totals 14 residues. With 6 bases removed from V and 6 bases from J, the gap between germline ends came to 15 bases. The CDR3: CASRSTGLAQPQHF. CDR3 sequence (DNA): TGTGCCAGCAGATCTACAGGACTAGCTCAGCCCCAGCATTTT.

The chain carries TRBV18 and TRBJ1-1, with a weak D call TRBD1 (5 bases). The CDR3 is made up of 14 amino acids. CDR1 and CDR2 (germline): KGHSH, LQKENI. V gave up 4 bases and J gave up 0 bases, with 9 bases separating them. The CDR3: CASSRQFMNTEAFF. DNA for the CDR3: TGTGCCAGCTCACGACAGTTCATGAACACTGAAGCTTTCTTT.

In this sample, this clone turned up once. This chain connects TRBV7-3 to TRBJ2-3; the match to TRBD1 covers 7 bases. The CDR3 is 14 residues long. Losses at the gene ends were 5 bases for V and 4 bases for J; bases not matched to a gene: 6. Looked up from germline, CDR1 is SGHTA and CDR2 is FQGTGA. This CDR3 reads CASSTGTVADTQYF. The CDR3 DNA reads TGTGCCAGCAGCACCGGGACAGTGGCAGATACGCAGTATTTT.

The rearrangement joins TRBV7-6 to TRBJ2-2; D remains unclear. The V and J ends lost 5 bases and 8 bases respectively, with 9 bases between them. The germline CDR1 and CDR2 sequences are SGHVS and FNYEAQ. The CDR3 totals 12 residues. The CDR3 reads CASSRLSGELFF. The CDR3 nucleotides are TGTGCCAGCAGCCGTCTTTCGGGGGAGCTGTTTTTT.

This chain joins TRBV2 and TRBJ2-1, with 14 bases aligning to TRBD2. CDR1 and CDR2 (germline): SNHLY, FYNNEI. This CDR3 contains 14 residues. The J segment lost 8 bases and the V segment lost 6 bases, leaving 3 bases of the junction unmatched. The CDR3 spells CASSLTSGRDEQFF. In DNA, the CDR3 is TGTGCCAGCAGCCTGACTAGCGGGAGGGATGAGCAGTTCTTC.

The V gene is TRBV9, the J gene TRBJ2-1, with 11 positions matching TRBD2. V dropped 6 bases and J dropped 6; count of bases not matched to a gene: 5. The germline gives CDR1 SGDLS, CDR2 YYNGEE. This CDR3 comprises 14 residues. This chain's CDR3 is CASTRLAGSNEQFF. The CDR3 DNA follows: TGTGCCAGCACTAGACTAGCGGGAAGCAATGAGCAGTTCTTC.

The chain combines TRBV29-1 with TRBJ2-7; a possible D gene is TRBD1 (9 bases). Germline V gene data show CDR1 as SQVTM and CDR2 as ANQGSEA. Trimming cost V 4 bases and J 6 bases, with 22 bases left between them. The CDR3 sequence is 15 residues long. CDR3 loop: CSVVVAGQGYPEQYF. DNA of the CDR3: TGCAGCGTTGTGGTAGCGGGACAGGGTTACCCCGAGCAGTACTTC.

The chain uses TRBV7-3 and TRBJ2-2; unclear D gene. The germline CDR1 and CDR2 sequences are SGHTA and FQGTGA. The CDR3 spans 13 residues. V shed 1 base and J shed 5 bases, with 5 bases lying between them. The CDR3 sequence: CASSLMYTGELFF. The DNA for the CDR3 is TGTGCCAGCAGCTTAATGTATACCGGGGAGCTGTTTTTT. Combining the CDR3 with reference TRBV7-3 and TRBJ2-2 gives the whole variable domain GAGVSQTPSNKVTEKGKYVELRCDPISGHTALYWYRQSLGQGPEFLIYFQGTGAADDSGLPNDRFFAVRPEGSVSTLKIQRTERGDSAVYLCASSLMYTGELFFGEGSRLTVL.

This clone was observed a single time. The chain couples TRBV6-5 to TRBJ2-3, with D possibly TRBD1 on 6 matching bases. Germline CDR1 MNHEY, CDR2 SVGAGI. V lost 7 bases and J 5 bases, leaving 13 bases between the germline ends. The CDR3 has 13 residues. Written as DNA, the CDR3 is TGTGCCAGCATTCCACTCAGGGGAGATACGCAGTATTTT. It codes for CASIPLRGDTQYF.

This chain uses TRBV18 with TRBJ2-3; D gene unclear. CDR1 and CDR2 (germline): KGHSH, LQKENI. The CDR3 consists of 15 residues. Trimming pared 5 bases from V and 5 bases from J, leaving 17 bases between. CDR3 sequence: CASSAATKYIDTQYF. CDR3 DNA: TGTGCCAGCTCAGCGGCTACCAAATATATAGATACGCAGTATTTT.

The rearrangement joins TRBV27 to TRBJ1-5; the D gene is possibly TRBD1 (6 bases). V gave up 8 bases and J gave up 4 bases, with 9 bases separating them. Germline-derived CDR1 and CDR2 are MNHEY and SMNVEV (reference sequence). The CDR3 is 12 residues long. For the CDR3, the DNA is TGTGCCAGCGGAGACAGGAATCAGCCCCAGCATTTT. Its protein product is CASGDRNQPQHF.